One and the same sample provided the 15 T cell receptor beta chains below, sequenced in a study of cytomegalovirus exposure and HLA in healthy donors. The PCR made use of 60 Vbeta and 13 Jbeta primers. Sequencing used immunoSEQ multiplex PCR; TCRdb keeps in-frame clones, though not all of them. In the table there are approximately 160,000 clones, around 78% of which are singletons. Sequenced material: PBMCs. The receptors come from a woman aged 40 to 49 in good health and CMV-seronegative.

The chain combines TRBV19 with TRBJ2-2; 10 nucleotides align to TRBD2. The J segment lost 2 bases and the V segment lost 6 bases, leaving 6 bases of the junction unmatched. The CDR3 runs 16 residues. The germline gives CDR1 LNHDA, CDR2 SQIVND (reference sequence). For the CDR3, the DNA is TGTGCCAGTAGGGATAGCGGGAGGACTAACACCGGGGAGCTGTTTTTT. Protein product: CASRDSGRTNTGELFF.

The rearrangement links TRBV4-1 to TRBJ2-7, with 8 bases matching TRBD2. This CDR3 is 14 amino acids long. Looked up from germline, CDR1 is MGHRA and CDR2 is YSYEKL. Losses at the gene ends were 2 bases for V and 4 bases for J; bases not matched to a gene: 4. The CDR3 is CASSQTGGPYEQYF. The CDR3 DNA follows: TGCGCCAGCAGCCAAACGGGAGGGCCGTACGAGCAGTACTTC.

CDR3 loop: CASSFRTGGEGRQYF. The DNA of the CDR3 is TGTGCCAGCAGTTTTCGGACAGGGGGCGAGGGGCGGCAGTACTTC. The rearrangement joins TRBV27 to TRBJ2-7; 11 nucleotides align to TRBD1. The CDR3 loop spans 15 amino acids. CDR1 is MNHEY, CDR2 SMNVEV, per germline (reference sequence). Unmatched junction bases numbered 10, after V lost 3 bases and J lost 9 bases.

J is TRBJ2-7 and V is TRBV6-6; the match to TRBD1 covers 9 bases. With V trimmed by 4 bases and J by 3 bases, 7 bases remained unmatched. In germline, CDR1 is MNHNY, CDR2 SVGAGI (reference sequence). CDR3 length equals 15 residues. For the CDR3, the DNA is TGTGCCAGCAGTTCCCCGGGACAGGGAAACTACGAGCAGTACTTC. Encoded protein: CASSSPGQGNYEQYF.

The chain has TRBV5-4 and TRBJ2-3; tentatively, D is TRBD1 (5 bases). Germline V lookup: CDR1 SGHNT, CDR2 YYREEE (reference sequence). This CDR3 is built from 16 residues. The germline V and J ends were trimmed by 0 bases and 5 bases, with 16 bases remaining between them. The DNA of the CDR3 is TGTGCCAGCAGCTTGGGGGGCTTGTCAACAAGAGATACGCAGTATTTT. Translating it yields CASSLGGLSTRDTQYF.

The rearrangement links TRBV5-4 to TRBJ2-5; possibly TRBD1 for D (6 bases). Germline CDR1 and CDR2: SGHNT and YYREEE (reference sequence). With 2 bases removed from V and 5 bases from J, the gap between germline ends came to 13 bases. This CDR3 spans 14 amino acids. The CDR3 bases are TGTGCCAGCAGCTTTTCAGGGGCTGGTGAGACCCAGTACTTC. It translates to CASSFSGAGETQYF.

The chain combines TRBV5-1 with TRBJ2-1; D remains ambiguous. The germline CDR1 and CDR2 sequences are SGHRS and YFSETQ. V lost 1 base to trimming and J lost 1 base, with 15 bases between them. The CDR3 runs 17 residues. The CDR3 spells CASSLFQRTNSYNEQFF. The CDR3 DNA reads as TGCGCCAGCAGCTTGTTCCAGCGAACCAATTCCTACAATGAGCAGTTCTTC. The full variable domain, with the rest looked up from reference TRBV5-1 and TRBJ2-1, is KAGVTQTPRYLIKTRGQQVTLSCSPISGHRSVSWYQQTPGQGLQFLFEYFSETQRNKGNFPGRFSGRQFSNSRSEMNVSTLELGDSALYLCASSLFQRTNSYNEQFFGPGTRLTVL.

The sample holds one count of this clone. CDR3 sequence (DNA): TGTGCCAGCAGCTCAACAGGGGGGGAGGGCTACACCTTC. This sequence encodes CASSSTGGEGYTF. The gene calls are TRBV7-9 and TRBJ1-2, with 8 bases aligning to TRBD1. CDR3 length equals 13 residues. J was trimmed by 8 bases and V by 4 bases; bases with no gene match: 6. CDR1 SEHNR and CDR2 FQNEAQ come from the germline V gene (reference sequence).

This clone was detected once. The chain recombines TRBV10-3 with TRBJ2-5; possible D gene TRBD1, 8 bases. CDR1 is ENHRY and CDR2 is SYGVKD in the germline V gene. This CDR3 contains 15 residues. With 5 bases removed from V and 5 bases from J, the gap between germline ends came to 18 bases. CDR3 amino acids: CAISTDRGGMETQYF. The CDR3 region has the DNA TGTGCCATCAGTACTGACAGGGGAGGGATGGAGACCCAGTACTTC.

This clone has only one observation. The rearrangement uses TRBV2 and TRBJ1-2; 10 nucleotides align to TRBD1. V lost 10 bases to trimming and J lost 1 base; unmatched junction nucleotides: 6. Germline CDR1 is SNHLY and CDR2 is FYNNEI. This CDR3 spans 14 amino acids. CDR3 DNA: TGTGCCACCTTCCGGGACAGGGGTAACTATGGCTACACCTTC. Encoded protein: CATFRDRGNYGYTF. Full variable domain (remainder filled in from reference TRBV2 and TRBJ1-2): EPEVTQTPSHQVTQMGQEVILRCVPISNHLYFYWYRQILGQKVEFLVSFYNNEISEKSEIFDDQFSVERPDGSNFTLKIRSTKLEDSAMYFCATFRDRGNYGYTFGSGTRLTVV.

This clone was counted a few times. The chain joins TRBV19 to TRBJ1-1, with 7 bases fitting TRBD1. Looked up from germline, CDR1 is LNHDA and CDR2 is SQIVND (reference sequence). This CDR3 contains 19 residues. The ends lost 0 bases at V and 2 bases at J; junction bases unmatched: 15. The CDR3 region is CASSIDDPQGKKGNTEAFF. The DNA of the CDR3 is TGTGCCAGTAGTATAGATGACCCACAGGGGAAGAAGGGAAACACTGAAGCTTTCTTT.

In DNA form, the CDR3 reads TGTGCCAGCTCACCCGTAGCGGGCTTACAAGAGACCCAGTACTTC. It yields the protein CASSPVAGLQETQYF. The rearrangement joins TRBV18 to TRBJ2-5, with TRBD2 matching 7 bases. Unmatched junction bases numbered 6, after V lost 3 bases and J lost 2 bases. Germline CDR1 KGHSH, CDR2 LQKENI. The CDR3 is made up of 15 amino acids.

The chain links TRBV11-3 to TRBJ1-1, with 7 positions matching TRBD1. CDR1 and CDR2 (germline): SGHNT, YENEEA. The V segment lost 5 bases and the J segment 7 bases; nucleotides outside the gene matches: 7. This CDR3 is built from 13 residues. DNA for the CDR3: TGTGCCAGCAGCGCGGGACAGCCTCTTGAAGCTTTCTTT. Amino acid sequence: CASSAGQPLEAFF. Full variable domain (rest looked up from reference TRBV11-3 and TRBJ1-1): EAGVVQSPRYKIIEKKQPVAFWCNPISGHNTLYWYLQNLGQGPELLIRYENEEAVDDSQLPKDRFSAERLKGVDSTLKIQPAELGDSAVYLCASSAGQPLEAFFGQGTRLTVV.

The sample holds one count of this clone. The gene calls are TRBV9 and TRBJ1-2; D is perhaps TRBD1 (6 bases). This CDR3 comprises 14 residues. Trimming pared 1 base from V and 5 bases from J, leaving 12 bases between. CDR1 and CDR2 from the germline V gene are SGDLS and YYNGEE. The CDR3 coding sequence is TGTGCCAGCAGCGTAAAACAGGGTGGATATGGCTACACCTTC. Amino acid sequence: CASSVKQGGYGYTF.

The CDR3 is CASSLASHPNTEAFF. CDR3 nucleotide sequence: TGTGCCAGCAGCTTAGCAAGCCACCCGAACACTGAAGCTTTCTTT. This rearrangement joins TRBV7-9 to TRBJ1-1; D unclear. CDR1 and CDR2 (germline): SEHNR, FQNEAQ (reference sequence). The CDR3 runs 15 residues. Trimming pared 0 bases from V and 1 base from J, leaving 9 bases between.